Reported below is one TCR beta chain. Sequencing was performed with immunoSEQ multiplex PCR; in TCRdb, only in-frame clones are kept and a portion is missing. The sample carries roughly 100,000 clones, 87% recorded once. This sample is drawn from a study of blood T cell repertoires in COVID-19. The ends lost 4 bases at V and 4 bases at J; junction bases unmatched: 6. From germline, CDR1 is SGDLS and CDR2 YYNGEE. The CDR3 covers 14 residues. This chain links TRBV9 with TRBJ1-2; 8 nucleotides agree with TRBD1. What was sequenced was peripheral blood. The sequence came from a man aged 50 to 60 with active COVID-19. CDR3 protein: CASSPRTGSYGYTF. DNA for the CDR3: TGTGCCAGCAGCCCACGGACAGGGAGCTATGGCTACACCTTC.